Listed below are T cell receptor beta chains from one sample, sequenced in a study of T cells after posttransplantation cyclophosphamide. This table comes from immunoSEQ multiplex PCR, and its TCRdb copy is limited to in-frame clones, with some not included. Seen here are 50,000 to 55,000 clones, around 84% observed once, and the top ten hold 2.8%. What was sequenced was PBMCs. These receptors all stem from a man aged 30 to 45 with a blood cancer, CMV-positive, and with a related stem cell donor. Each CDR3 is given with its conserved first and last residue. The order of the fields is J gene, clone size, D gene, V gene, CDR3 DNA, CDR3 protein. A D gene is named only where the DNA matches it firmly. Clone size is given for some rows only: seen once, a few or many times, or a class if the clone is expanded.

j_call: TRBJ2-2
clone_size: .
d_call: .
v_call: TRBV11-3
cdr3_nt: TGTGCCAGCAGCTCCGGACTCCTCACCGGGGAGCTGTTTTTT
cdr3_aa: CASSSGLLTGELFF

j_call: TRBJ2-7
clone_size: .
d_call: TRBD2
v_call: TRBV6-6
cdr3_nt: TGTGCCAGCAGTATCGGGACTAGCGGGACCTACGAGCAGTACTTC
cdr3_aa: CASSIGTSGTYEQYF

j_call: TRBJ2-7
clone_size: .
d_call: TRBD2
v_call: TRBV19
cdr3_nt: TGTGCCAGTAGTTTCCTAGCGGGAAGCTACGAGCAGTACTTC
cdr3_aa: CASSFLAGSYEQYF

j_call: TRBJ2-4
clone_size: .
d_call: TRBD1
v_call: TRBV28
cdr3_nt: TGTGCCAGCAGTCCAGGGACAGGGGTGAACATTCAGTACTTC
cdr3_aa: CASSPGTGVNIQYF

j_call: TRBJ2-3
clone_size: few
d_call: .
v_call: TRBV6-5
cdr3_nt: TGTGCCAGCACCCGGGACTTCAGAGGCACAGATACGCAGTATTTT
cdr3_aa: CASTRDFRGTDTQYF

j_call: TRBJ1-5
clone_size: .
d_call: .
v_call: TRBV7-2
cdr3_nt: TGTGCCAGCAGTTCGGGGTTCCAGCATTTT
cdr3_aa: CASSSGFQHF

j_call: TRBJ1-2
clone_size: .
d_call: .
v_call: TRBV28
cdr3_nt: TGTGCCAGCGGCTATATCGGGTCCTATGGCTACACCTTC
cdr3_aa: CASGYIGSYGYTF

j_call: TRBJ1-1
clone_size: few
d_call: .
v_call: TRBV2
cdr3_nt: TGTGCCAGCAAATTGTGGAGGTCTATGAACACTGAAGCTTTCTTT
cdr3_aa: CASKLWRSMNTEAFF

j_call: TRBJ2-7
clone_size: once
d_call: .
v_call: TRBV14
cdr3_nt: TGTGCCAGCAGCCGCAGGGGGGCTTGGGAGCAGTACTTC
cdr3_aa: CASSRRGAWEQYF

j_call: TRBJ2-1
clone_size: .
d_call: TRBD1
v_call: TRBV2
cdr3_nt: TGTGCCAGCCGTCCATGGGACAGGGATTACAATGAGCAGTTCTTC
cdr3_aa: CASRPWDRDYNEQFF

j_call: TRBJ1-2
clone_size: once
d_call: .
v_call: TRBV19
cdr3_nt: TGTGCCAGTAGTATAGGTTCCGGGTCGCTGAGTGGCTACACCTTC
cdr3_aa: CASSIGSGSLSGYTF

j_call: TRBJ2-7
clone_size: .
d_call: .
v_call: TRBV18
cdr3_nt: TGTGCCAGCTCACCCGGGACAATCGCCTACGAGCAGTACTTC
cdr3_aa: CASSPGTIAYEQYF

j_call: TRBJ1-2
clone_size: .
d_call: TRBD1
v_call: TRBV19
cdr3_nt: TGTGCCAGTAGTCCGGGACAGGTATACAGTTTATATGGCTACACCTTC
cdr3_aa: CASSPGQVYSLYGYTF

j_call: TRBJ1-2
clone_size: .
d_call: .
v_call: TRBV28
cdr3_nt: TGTGCCAGCATCGGAGGGAGGAACTATGGCTACACCTTC
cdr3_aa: CASIGGRNYGYTF

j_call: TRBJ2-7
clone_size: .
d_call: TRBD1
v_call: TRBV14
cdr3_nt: TGTGCCAGCAGCCAGCGACAGGGGGCGGCATCCTACGAGCAGTACTTC
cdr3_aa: CASSQRQGAASYEQYF

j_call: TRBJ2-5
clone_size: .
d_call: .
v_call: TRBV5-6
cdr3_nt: TGTGCCAGCAGCCCTTCATCCGGAGAGACCCAGTACTTC
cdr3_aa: CASSPSSGETQYF

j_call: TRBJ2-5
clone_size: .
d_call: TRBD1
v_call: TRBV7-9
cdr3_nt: TGTGCCAGCATGAGGGACAGCCAAGAGACCCAGTACTTC
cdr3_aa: CASMRDSQETQYF

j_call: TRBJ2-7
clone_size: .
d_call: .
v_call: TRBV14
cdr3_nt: TGTGCCAGCAGCCAAGCATCGGCGTGGTGGGCATGGGGCCACGAGCAGTACTTC
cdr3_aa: CASSQASAWWAWGHEQYF

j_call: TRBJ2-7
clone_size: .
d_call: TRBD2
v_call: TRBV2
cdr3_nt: TGTGCCAGCACCGGGAGGCCCCACGAGCAGTACTTC
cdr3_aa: CASTGRPHEQYF

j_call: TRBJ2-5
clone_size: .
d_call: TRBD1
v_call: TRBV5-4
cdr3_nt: TGTGCCAGCAGCCCTACGGGACAGGGCCGACAAGAGACCCAGTACTTC
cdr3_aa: CASSPTGQGRQETQYF

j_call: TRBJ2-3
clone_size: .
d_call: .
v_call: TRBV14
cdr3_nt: TGTGCCAGCTCCACGTTTGGAGGGACAGATACGCAGTATTTT
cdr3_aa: CASSTFGGTDTQYF

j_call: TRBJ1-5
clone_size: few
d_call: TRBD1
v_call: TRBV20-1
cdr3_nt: TGCAGTGCTAGAGATTGGGACAGGGAGCATTTT
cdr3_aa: CSARDWDREHF